This T cell receptor beta chain was captured by sequencing in a study of T cells after yellow fever vaccination (dated by TCRdb to the late 2010s). Concerning the study at large: The SMART-Seq v4 Ultra Low Input RNA kit was used to prepare libraries from fractions with low cell numbers. To follow T-cell clones before and after primary and booster YFV17D yellow fever vaccination, bulk TCR alpha and beta repertoires were sequenced over time. Blood samples were taken at several timepoints before and after primary and secondary immunization, and bulk PBMC replicates and cell subsets were isolated. Two healthy male donors, one aged 18 to 29 and one aged 30 to 40 years, were included in the cohort. The research as a whole found: The study included only a couple of donors, which limits how far the findings can be generalized. The secondary T-cell response was weaker than the primary response but faster, peaking on day 5 instead of day 15. Most clones expanded after primary vaccination were re-detected after the booster (approximately 96% of CD4 and approximately 85% of CD8), suggesting broad memory maintenance. Because abundant contaminating clonotypes from the bulk population could be contained in FACS-sorted repertoires, computational filtering was required. A small fraction of clonotypes appeared in both the CD4 and CD8 compartments, likely as a result of convergent recombination.

Trimming takes 5 bases from V and 6 bases from J, and the germline ends sit 17 bases apart. The CDR3 measures 14 amino acids from cysteine to phenylalanine. The kept DNA is CDR3 alone, 42 bases in frame from the first base. The germline V gene sets CDR1 to MNHEY and CDR2 to SVGEGT. TCR cDNA was synthesized by 5'RACE template switching, which introduced a universal primer site and unique molecular identifiers. Priming for cDNA synthesis came from both the TCR alpha and TCR beta constant segments. Two PCR steps were used to amplify libraries, with sample barcodes and sequencing adapters being added in the second step. Libraries were sequenced on Illumina HiSeq 2500 (2x100 bp) or NovaSeq (2x150 bp). The authors processed their data as follows. Reads were demultiplexed and collapsed into UMI consensus sequences with MIGEC, and V(D)J alignment was performed with MiXCR. Vaccine-responding clonotypes were identified with edgeR using replicate PBMC samples, with FDR below 0.01 and a log2 fold change above 5 up to day 15 being required. Bulk clonotypes were assigned CD4 or CD8 identity according to which sequenced CD4 or CD8 repertoire held them at higher abundance. The raw public data were reprocessed by TCRdb itself: fastp quality trimming at Q25, MiXCR clonotype calling, in-frame beta chains only. Identical CDR3 protein sequences are pooled into one entry, listed with their most common genes and DNA. None of the V and J calls come from the authors' own analysis; TCRdb made them. A total of some 350,000 distinct CDR3 sequences appear in this sample, roughly 8.7% of them only once. The ten largest clonotypes hold approximately 18% of the sample.

What the treatment or condition label conveys for this sample: live attenuated yellow fever vaccine strain. At each blood-draw timepoint, two biological replicates of bulk PBMCs were obtained. A standard Ficoll-Paque protocol was used to isolate PBMCs from peripheral blood. TriZol was used to extract RNA from bulk PBMCs, from CD4 and CD8 fractions, and from dextramer-positive and dextramer-negative fractions. The sample holds a few counts of this clonotype. What this receptor recognizes is not known. Base qualities are not at hand, and no much larger clone is one base apart. Sequenced here: PBMCs, sampled on the day of the first yellow fever vaccination. In this chain, TRBV6-2 or TRBV6-3 is recombined with TRBJ2-7; the D gene is tentatively TRBD1 or TRBD2, each matching 5 bases. This clonotype was sampled from a man between 18 and 29 years old who received the YFV17D yellow fever vaccine. CDR3 loop: CASSESRLGGEQYF. The DNA reads as follows: TGTGCCAGCAGTGAGTCCCGCCTTGGGGGCGAGCAGTACTTC.